One sample yielded the 30 T cell receptor beta chains listed below, sequenced in a study of cytomegalovirus exposure and HLA in healthy donors. Use of 60 Vbeta and 13 Jbeta primers characterized the PCR. Generated by immunoSEQ multiplex PCR, the TCRdb table keeps only in-frame clones and is missing some. There are some 150,000 clones in the sample; roughly 80% occur only once, and 3.3% lies in the top ten. The sequenced sample consisted of PBMCs. Receptors originate from a man aged 35 to 55 in good health and CMV-seronegative.

V gene TRBV25-1 combines with J gene TRBJ1-3; D uncertain. Germline V lookup: CDR1 MGHDK, CDR2 SYGVNS. The CDR3 is 15 residues long. Trimming took 6 bases from V and 0 from J, leaving 12 bases between them. The CDR3 coding sequence is TGTGCCAGCAGGAGGTCGGATCGCTCTGGAAACACCATATATTTT. Translating it yields CASRRSDRSGNTIYF.

V is TRBV7-2 and J is TRBJ2-1; D remains ambiguous. Trimming cost V 1 base and J 4 bases, with 8 bases left between them. This CDR3 contains 14 residues. CDR1 is SGHTA and CDR2 is FQGNSA in the germline V gene. The chain's CDR3 is CASSLVSEYNEQFF. The CDR3 bases are TGTGCCAGCAGCTTAGTGTCCGAGTACAATGAGCAGTTCTTC.

The rearrangement uses TRBV7-9 and TRBJ1-5, with 9 bases aligning to TRBD1. This CDR3 contains 17 residues. The V gene end was trimmed by 5 bases and the J gene end by 0 bases; junction bases not matched to a gene: 8. Germline CDR1 is SEHNR and CDR2 is FQNEAQ (reference sequence). CDR3 bases: TGTGCCAGCAGCCATAAGGGACAGGGCTATAGCAATCAGCCCCAGCATTTT. Residues: CASSHKGQGYSNQPQHF.

This clone has a single count. The rearrangement joins TRBV7-8 to TRBJ1-2; no clear D. V lost 4 bases, J lost 4 bases, and 13 bases lay in between. The CDR3 has 14 residues. Germline V gives CDR1 SGHVS, CDR2 FQNEAQ. CDR3 protein: CASSSLGVSYGYTF. The DNA for the CDR3 is TGTGCCAGCAGCTCCCTAGGAGTGAGCTATGGCTACACCTTC.

The sample holds one count of this clone. V and J are TRBV9 and TRBJ2-6, with D possibly TRBD2 on 5 matching bases. The CDR3 loop spans 15 amino acids. In germline, CDR1 is SGDLS, CDR2 YYNGEE. Trimming took off 2 bases at V and 4 bases at J, with 10 bases between the two ends. CDR3 in DNA: TGTGCCAGCAGCGTTAGGGAGTCCGGGGCCAACGTCCTGACTTTC. Protein: CASSVRESGANVLTF.

The chain employs TRBV7-3 and TRBJ1-2; D is possibly TRBD1 (6 bases). Deletions cut 1 base from V and 8 bases from J, with 17 bases between. This CDR3 spans 15 amino acids. CDR1 is SGHTA and CDR2 is FQGTGA in the germline V gene. The chain's CDR3 is CASSLSGGQGGGYTF. The CDR3 nucleotides are TGTGCCAGCAGCTTAAGCGGGGGGCAGGGTGGAGGCTACACCTTC.

This clone was seen a handful of times. The gene calls are TRBV5-1 and TRBJ1-4; possibly TRBD1 for D (6 bases). The V gene lost 0 bases and the J gene lost 12 bases, with 9 bases spanning the gap. This CDR3 has 12 residues. The germline gives CDR1 SGHRS, CDR2 YFSETQ. The CDR3 spells CASSLAGGELFF. The CDR3 coding sequence is TGCGCCAGCAGCTTGGCTGGGGGCGAACTGTTTTTT.

This clone occurred once. The rearrangement links TRBV25-1 to TRBJ1-2; 7 nucleotides match TRBD1. In germline, CDR1 is MGHDK, CDR2 SYGVNS. This CDR3 spans 15 amino acids. With V trimmed by 6 bases and J by 8 bases, 15 bases remained unmatched. CDR3 in amino acids: CASSRDSLDSGGYTF. In DNA form, the CDR3 reads TGTGCCAGCAGCCGGGACAGCCTAGATTCGGGGGGCTACACCTTC.

The genes are TRBV4-1 and TRBJ1-6, with TRBD1 matching over 10 bases. Trimming took 2 bases from V and 8 from J; bases not matched to a gene: 3. CDR3 length: 15 residues. Germline values: CDR1 MGHRA, CDR2 YSYEKL. The CDR3: CASSQLGTGDSPLHF. For the CDR3, the DNA is TGCGCCAGCAGCCAACTAGGGACAGGGGATTCACCCCTCCACTTT.

This chain connects TRBV4-3 to TRBJ1-4, with 12 bases fitting TRBD1. This CDR3 is 16 amino acids long. The germline gives CDR1 LGHNA, CDR2 YSLEER. V shed 1 base and J 7 bases; nucleotides not matched to a gene: 4. The CDR3 DNA sequence: TGCGCCAGCAGCCAAGTGGGGGGACAGGGGGCTGAAAAACTGTTTTTT. Protein: CASSQVGGQGAEKLFF.

This chain connects TRBV10-2 to TRBJ2-1; 14 bases are shared with TRBD2. The CDR3 loop spans 17 amino acids. V dropped 5 bases and J dropped 5; count of bases not matched to a gene: 8. CDR1 is WSHSY, CDR2 SAAADI, per germline. The CDR3 sequence is CASSRTSGGPVDNEQFF. The CDR3, as DNA: TGCGCCAGCAGTAGGACTAGCGGGGGGCCAGTTGACAATGAGCAGTTCTTC.

The chain links TRBV27 to TRBJ2-7, with a tentative D call TRBD1 (6 bases). The V end lost 2 bases, the J end lost 1 base, and 18 bases lay between the germline ends. The germline V gene encodes CDR1 MNHEY and CDR2 SMNVEV (reference sequence). The CDR3 has 17 amino acids. CDR3 amino acids: CASSLGPGAGASYEQYF. The CDR3 nucleotides are TGTGCCAGCAGTTTAGGGCCTGGGGCAGGGGCTTCCTACGAGCAGTACTTC.

The genes are TRBV5-1 and TRBJ1-1; possible D gene TRBD1, 5 bases. Per the germline V gene, CDR1 is SGHRS and CDR2 is YFSETQ. Deletions cut 2 bases from V and 1 base from J, with 12 bases between. The CDR3 has 15 residues. As DNA, the CDR3 is TGCGCCAGCAGCTTAGGACACGCAGCGAACACTGAAGCTTTCTTT. Encoded protein: CASSLGHAANTEAFF.

V and J are TRBV19 and TRBJ1-5, with TRBD1 matching 7 bases. CDR3 size: 17 residues. The germline V gene has CDR1 LNHDA and CDR2 SQIVND (reference sequence). Trimming took 4 bases from V and 0 from J; bases not matched to a gene: 9. As DNA, the CDR3 is TGTGCCAGTAGTAGCCTCGACAGGGTAGGTAGCAATCAGCCCCAGCATTTT. Its translation: CASSSLDRVGSNQPQHF.

This chain uses TRBV10-1 with TRBJ1-2, with 9 bases lining up with TRBD1. There are 13 residues in the CDR3. Germline V gene lookup returns CDR1 WNHNN and CDR2 SYGVQD (reference sequence). The J segment lost 11 bases and the V segment lost 5 bases, leaving 9 bases of the junction unmatched. Written as DNA, the CDR3 is TGCGCCAGCAGTCCAGGGACAGGGTGGGGGTACACCTTC. It encodes CASSPGTGWGYTF.

The CDR3 DNA sequence: TGTGCCTGGAGTGCCGGGACAAATAATCAGCCCCAGCATTTT. Protein: CAWSAGTNNQPQHF. The V call is TRBV30, the J call TRBJ1-5; maybe TRBD1 (6 bases). Trimming took 1 base from V and 4 from J, leaving 11 bases between them. CDR3 length equals 14 residues. Germline values: CDR1 GTSNPN, CDR2 SVGIG (reference sequence).

The chain carries TRBV27 and TRBJ2-7; 10 positions match TRBD1. This CDR3 region has 15 residues. CDR1 MNHEY and CDR2 SMNVEV come from the germline V gene (reference sequence). Unmatched junction bases numbered 9, after V lost 5 bases and J lost 5 bases. Here the CDR3 DNA reads TGTGCCAGCAGTCCGGGACAGGGGTTTATCGACGAGCAGTACTTC. Translation: CASSPGQGFIDEQYF.

The chain combines TRBV29-1 with TRBJ2-1; 9 bases match TRBD1. V trimming: 6 bases; J trimming: 8 bases; junction bases outside the gene matches: 5. The CDR3 covers 12 residues. Germline V CDR1 and CDR2: SQVTM, ANQGSEA. The CDR3 here is CSVRRQGDEQFF. The CDR3 coding sequence is TGCAGCGTGAGGAGACAGGGGGATGAGCAGTTCTTC.

This clone turned up a few times. The gene calls are TRBV19 and TRBJ1-3, with D tentatively TRBD1 (6 bases). Trimming removed 4 bases at V and 0 bases at J, with 13 bases between. From germline, CDR1 is LNHDA and CDR2 SQIVND (reference sequence). The CDR3 is 16 amino acids. As DNA, the CDR3 is TGTGCCAGTAGTAACAGGGACGTCGGCTCTGGAAACACCATATATTTT. This codes for CASSNRDVGSGNTIYF. The whole variable domain, filled in from reference TRBV19 and TRBJ1-3, reads DGGITQSPKYLFRKEGQNVTLSCEQNLNHDAMYWYRQDPGQGLRLIYYSQIVNDFQKGDIAEGYSVSREKKESFPLTVTSAQKNPTAFYLCASSNRDVGSGNTIYFGEGSWLTVV.

The chain uses TRBV9 and TRBJ1-2, with D uncertain. Germline-derived CDR1 and CDR2 are SGDLS and YYNGEE. With 0 bases removed from V and 8 bases from J, the gap between germline ends came to 5 bases. The CDR3 has 11 amino acids. CDR3 sequence: CASSVDGGYTF. The CDR3 nucleotides are TGTGCCAGCAGCGTAGACGGGGGCTACACCTTC.

V usage is TRBV5-1 and J usage is TRBJ1-2, with a possible D match to TRBD1 (5 bases). Looked up from germline, CDR1 is SGHRS and CDR2 is YFSETQ. This CDR3 contains 16 residues. Trimming shortened V by 0 bases and J by 4 bases, and 16 bases separated the two germline ends. DNA of the CDR3: TGCGCCAGCAGCTTGGGTTTTCCCGGGGGAGGCTATGGCTACACCTTC. Encoded protein: CASSLGFPGGGYGYTF. Full variable domain (rest looked up from reference TRBV5-1 and TRBJ1-2): KAGVTQTPRYLIKTRGQQVTLSCSPISGHRSVSWYQQTPGQGLQFLFEYFSETQRNKGNFPGRFSGRQFSNSRSEMNVSTLELGDSALYLCASSLGFPGGGYGYTFGSGTRLTVV.

Only a few counts were recorded for this clone. The chain has TRBV28 and TRBJ2-3; possibly TRBD1 for D (5 bases). The germline CDR1 and CDR2 sequences are MDHEN and SYDVKM. This CDR3 is built from 15 residues. Trimming pared 2 bases from V and 4 bases from J, leaving 13 bases between. In DNA form, the CDR3 reads TGTGCCAGCAGTTTAGCCAGGGCAATGCCAGATACGCAGTATTTT. Protein product: CASSLARAMPDTQYF.

This clone turned up a few times. The rearrangement uses TRBV5-1 and TRBJ1-2; D is undetermined. This CDR3 is built from 15 residues. The germline V gene has CDR1 SGHRS and CDR2 YFSETQ. V lost 0 bases, J lost 4 bases, and 13 bases lay in between. As DNA, the CDR3 is TGCGCCAGCAGCTTGGGCGGGGTACGTGCCTATGGCTACACCTTC. Translation gives CASSLGGVRAYGYTF.

The J gene is TRBJ1-1, the V gene TRBV7-2; no definite D call. Germline V gene sequence: CDR1 SGHTA, CDR2 FQGNSA. This CDR3 is 14 amino acids long. V was cut by 11 bases and J by 3 bases, with 19 bases left in between. The CDR3 region has the DNA TGTGCCTCCAAGGCAAGTTCCGGGGACACTGAAGCTTTCTTT. Translated: CASKASSGDTEAFF. Based on the CDR3 plus reference TRBV7-2 and TRBJ1-1, the full variable domain is GAGVSQSPSNKVTEKGKDVELRCDPISGHTALYWYRQSLGQGLEFLIYFQGNSAPDKSGLPSDRFSAERTGGSVSTLTIQRTQQEDSAVYLCASKASSGDTEAFFGQGTRLTVV.

This sequence joins TRBV5-1 and TRBJ2-2, with D possibly matching TRBD1 (5 bases). Germline CDR1 and CDR2: SGHRS and YFSETQ. The CDR3 is 20 residues long. V lost 2 bases and J lost 0, with 23 bases in between. In nucleotides, the CDR3 is TGCGCCAGCAGCTTCGTAGCCGGAAGGCAGGGCCCCTCGAACACCGGGGAGCTGTTTTTT. Its translation is CASSFVAGRQGPSNTGELFF.

The CDR3 loop is CASSWDSGVTDTQYF. The CDR3 DNA sequence: TGTGCCAGCAGTTGGGATAGCGGGGTCACAGATACGCAGTATTTT. The chain combines TRBV6-5 with TRBJ2-3; 8 bases match TRBD2. The CDR3 extends over 15 amino acids. Germline-derived CDR1 and CDR2 are MNHEY and SVGAGI. Unmatched junction bases numbered 5, after V lost 4 bases and J lost 2 bases.

The chain combines TRBV18 with TRBJ1-2; 9 nucleotides agree with TRBD1. Trimming removed 6 bases from V and 4 bases from J; junction bases left unmatched: 6. The CDR3 runs 14 residues. CDR1 and CDR2 from the germline V gene are KGHSH and LQKENI. For the CDR3, the DNA is TGTGCCAGCTCGCCGGGACAGGGTGCCTATGGCTACACCTTC. Translated: CASSPGQGAYGYTF.

The V and J genes are TRBV28 and TRBJ2-1; TRBD2 aligns across 10 bases. The germline V gene encodes CDR1 MDHEN and CDR2 SYDVKM. The V segment lost 7 bases and the J segment 0 bases; nucleotides outside the gene matches: 18. There are 20 residues in the CDR3. The CDR3 is CASTFWRTSGPSSSYNEQFF. The CDR3 DNA sequence: TGTGCCAGCACCTTCTGGAGGACTAGCGGCCCCTCCAGCTCCTACAATGAGCAGTTCTTC.

The chain links TRBV7-8 to TRBJ2-3; TRBD2 agrees at 9 bases. V trimming: 0 bases; J trimming: 6 bases; junction bases outside the gene matches: 7. The length of the CDR3 is 16 residues. Germline V gene lookup returns CDR1 SGHVS and CDR2 FQNEAQ. For the CDR3, the DNA is TGTGCCAGCAGCTTAGCTGGCGGGGGGGCCTCGGATACGCAGTATTTT. This gives the protein CASSLAGGGASDTQYF.

The CDR3, as DNA: TGTGCCAGCAGCGGACGGGTGGTAGCTAACTATGGCTACACCTTC. Translated, it gives CASSGRVVANYGYTF. The chain recombines TRBV9 with TRBJ1-2; D unclear. V lost 3 bases and J lost 0, with 12 bases in between. Looked up from germline, CDR1 is SGDLS and CDR2 is YYNGEE. CDR3 size: 15 residues.